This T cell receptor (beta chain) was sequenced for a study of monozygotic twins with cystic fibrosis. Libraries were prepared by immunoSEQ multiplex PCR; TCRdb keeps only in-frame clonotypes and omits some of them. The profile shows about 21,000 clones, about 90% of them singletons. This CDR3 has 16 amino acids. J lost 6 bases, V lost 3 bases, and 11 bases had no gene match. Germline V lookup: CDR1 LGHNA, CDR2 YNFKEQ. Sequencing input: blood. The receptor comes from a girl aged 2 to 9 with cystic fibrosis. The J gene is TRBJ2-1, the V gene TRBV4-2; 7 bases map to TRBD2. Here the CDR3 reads CASSQGVGGSINEQFF. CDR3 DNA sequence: TGTGCCAGCAGCCAGGGGGTAGGCGGGAGTATCAATGAGCAGTTCTTC.